This TCR beta chain was retrieved from a study of blood T cell repertoires in COVID-19. The wider study: Italy, Spain and the United States were the sources of the convalescent and acute COVID-19 samples. The analysed material was cDNA or gDNA that came from T cells, B-cell-depleted T cells, or PBMCs.

The CDR3 is 14 amino acids. The germline V gene encodes CDR1 LGHDT and CDR2 YNNKEL (reference sequence). Trimming removed 1 base from V and 5 bases from J, with 6 bases in between. Authors' methods: For nucleated cells, counts were estimated from reference gene primer amplification. Profiled with immunoSEQ multiplex PCR; TCRdb holds only in-frame clones, not every one. Clone size and V and J calls were adopted from that table, with D and trimming inferred from the DNA. The table shows some 140,000 clones, with roughly 81% occurring only once. This rearrangement joins TRBV3-1 (or the pseudogene TRBV3-2) to TRBJ1-6, with D uncertain. The receptor was isolated from a human donor in a cohort sampled during active COVID-19. Sample: peripheral blood. The CDR3 reads CASSQGGDNSPLHF. CDR3 nucleotide sequence: TGTGCCAGCAGCCAAGGCGGGGATAATTCACCCCTCCACTTT.